The source of this T cell receptor beta chain is a study of blood T cell repertoires in COVID-19 (dated by TCRdb to 2018 to 2020). Turning to the overall study: Samples from collaborators originated in the United States, Italy and Spain and spanned both the acute and convalescent phases of COVID-19. The material from the prospective study consisted of cDNA or gDNA derived from T cells, B-cell-depleted T cells, or PBMCs. Where available, HLA class I and class II types were obtained from metadata supplied by the sample provider rather than from assay-based typing. The sample metadata nearly always contained a de-identified subject ID, COVID-19 status, age in years and sex. The repertoires were released in a freely available public database intended as a resource for research on the immune response to SARS-CoV-2. Samples came from the ongoing ImmuneRACE study (first 160 participants) plus 1,254 subjects from 6 global collaborators. The dataset comprised deeply sampled blood TCRbeta repertoires from subjects exposed to, actively infected with, or recovered from COVID-19. The study at large found these results: The amount of clinical and demographic metadata varied by source and participant and was provided uncurated.

Concerning this clone itself: Its antigen remains undetermined. Base qualities are not provided; no much larger clone lies one nucleotide away.

CDR1 SNHLY and CDR2 FYNNEI were looked up in the germline V gene. V drops 6 bases and J drops 5 bases, leaving 11 bases in between. From its cysteine to its phenylalanine, the CDR3 spans 12 amino acids. CDR3 DNA is the only sequence kept; it has 36 bases, read in frame from the first base. Enrolling through a virtual design, the prospective study's participants ranged in age from about 18 to 100 years and lived across 24 United States geographic areas. In the prospective study, cohorts were assigned on the basis of participant-reported clinical history obtained from a screening survey and a study questionnaire. In the prospective study, mobile phlebotomists collected whole blood, serum and a nasopharyngeal or oropharyngeal swab from each participant. Additional blood draws and questionnaires over an approximately two-month period could optionally be provided by prospective study participants. Prospective study blood samples were shipped either frozen or at room temperature before DNA extraction.

The immunoSEQ Assay, a bias-controlled multiplex PCR, was used to amplify TCRbeta CDR3 regions from genomic DNA. Concerning the study's data processing: The number of nucleated cells in each sample was estimated from the amplification of reference gene primers within the assay. To quantify the absolute abundance of each unique TCRbeta CDR3 rearrangement, sequence reads were collapsed and filtered. Productive Simpson clonality was computed per sample as the square root of Simpson's diversity index over productive rearrangements. The source is immuneACCESS, and TCRdb retained only in-frame sequences with V and J called. Part of the clones is not carried over; for the studies checked, unresolved V genes explain less than half of this, and the remainder is unexplained. V and J calls and clone size are as listed in that table; D and trimming were resolved from the DNA. In this sample the table shows roughly 260,000 clones, about nine tenths of which occur a single time. The ten largest account for more than 5% of the sample.

The sample was PBMCs or T cells enriched from blood (not recorded which). The rearranged segments are TRBV2 and TRBJ2-7; matching of 5 bases hints at TRBD1 as the D gene. This sequence was found in a woman aged 25 to 39 with acute COVID-19. The DNA reads TGTGCCAGCAGGGAGTCAGGGAACGAGCAGTACTTC. It translates as CASRESGNEQYF.